This T cell receptor beta chain was observed in a study of CD8+ T cells in alopecia areata (dated by TCRdb to about 2018). Regarding the research as a whole: The treated patients, all with moderate-to-severe alopecia areata, were enrolled in an open-label pilot trial of oral tofacitinib given at 5 to 10 mg twice daily. For the treated patients, the SALT score, which quantifies what percentage of scalp surface area is affected, served as the measure of disease severity. The study used high-throughput TCRbeta sequencing to examine T cell clonal expansion in alopecia areata, in both the C3H/HeJ mouse model and human patients. RNA was obtained with the PAXgene miRNA kit for fixed scalp, the miRNeasy kit for PBMCs, and the RNeasy kit for mouse skin. TCRbeta CDR3 regions were amplified by immunoSEQ multiplex PCR with 35 Vbeta forward and 13 Jbeta reverse primers. Scalp clonality was compared across normal scalp (n=4), patchy alopecia areata scalp (n=8), and alopecia totalis/universalis scalp (n=8). Tofacitinib-treated patients had biopsies at baseline and at 4 and 24 weeks of treatment, with a later scalp biopsy in several patients. Patients stayed on tofacitinib for 6 to 18 months and then had 6 months of follow-up off drug so that delayed response and recurrence could be assessed. In humans, TCRbeta sequencing was performed on scalp tissue and on sorted CD4+ and CD8+ peripheral blood T cells from healthy controls and from patients with patchy or totalis/universalis alopecia areata.

Library generation was performed with the immunoSEQ multiplex PCR assay. RNA was extracted from all samples and reverse transcribed into cDNA, which served as template for TCR sequencing. SuperScript III was used for first-strand cDNA synthesis, primed with a 2:1 mix of oligo-dT and random hexamers. A synthetic immune receptor repertoire was used to gauge amplification bias, and whatever bias remained was removed computationally. Per the authors' processing: Raw reads were preprocessed for error removal, and CDR3 was defined according to IMGT conventions as running from the conserved cysteine to phenylalanine. Clonality was calculated as 1 minus Shannon entropy normalized by log2 of the number of productive unique TCRs. Whether each scalp clone was CD4 or CD8 was inferred by checking scalp TCRbeta sequences against the CD4 and CD8 repertoires from sorted blood. What TCRdb holds here is the immuneACCESS table cut down to in-frame rearrangements. Part of the clones is not present; checked against another copy, under half of the missing clones reflect an unresolved V gene, and the others are unexplained. That table gives V, J and clone size, and the DNA gave D and trimming. The sample has roughly 99,000 clones on record, 84% of them singletons. The biggest ten clones account for roughly a quarter of the sample.

This clone was seen many times. The antigen it binds to is not known. No much larger clone exists at a distance of one base, and base qualities are not known. On the study overall, not on this receptor specifically: Because the treated cohort was small and had just a single nonresponder, larger studies are needed to establish links between baseline CD8+ expansion and response. Shared TCR sequences between patients were less evident than in mice, which may be partly attributable to HLA diversity in the patient population. Scalp TCR repertoire analysis is complicated because resident alphabeta T cells in normal human skin are also sequenced, whereas mouse skin is dominated by gammadelta T cells. During tofacitinib treatment, many expanded lesional clones stuck around in both scalp and blood, and this persistence may partly explain why relapse happens after treatment is stopped. Scalp clonality and the number of expanded CD8+ clones among the top 100 scalp clones were significantly decreased by tofacitinib. Higher clonality and more expanded CD8+ clones were observed in lesional scalp than in normal scalp, particularly in alopecia totalis/universalis, a finding suggestive of antigenic drive.

The time point label, read with the paper, signifies: 20 to 30 weeks on oral tofacitinib. The treatment or condition label corresponds to: oral pan-JAK inhibitor, 5-10 mg twice daily. From alopecia areata patients, peripheral blood was collected along with lesional scalp punch biopsies. PBMCs were separated by density centrifugation and stained for CD3, CD4 and CD8, after which CD4+ and CD8+ T cells were sorted on a FACSAria. The CDR3, from cysteine to phenylalanine, totals 13 residues. The kept DNA is CDR3 alone, 39 bases in frame from the first base. The V end loses 11 bases and the J end loses 4 bases, and a stretch of 17 bases separates them. CDR1 and CDR2 (MDHEN, SYDVKM) derive from the germline V gene.

Recombination joined TRBV28 with TRBJ1-2, with the D segment identity uncertain. The clonotype originates from a human donor with alopecia areata. Sequencing used CD8+ T cells sorted from blood, obtained at week 24, from a patient treated with tofacitinib. Read as DNA, the sequence is TGTGCCTCAGTGGGCGGGAGGACCTATGGCTACACCTTC. Translated, it reads CASVGGRTYGYTF.